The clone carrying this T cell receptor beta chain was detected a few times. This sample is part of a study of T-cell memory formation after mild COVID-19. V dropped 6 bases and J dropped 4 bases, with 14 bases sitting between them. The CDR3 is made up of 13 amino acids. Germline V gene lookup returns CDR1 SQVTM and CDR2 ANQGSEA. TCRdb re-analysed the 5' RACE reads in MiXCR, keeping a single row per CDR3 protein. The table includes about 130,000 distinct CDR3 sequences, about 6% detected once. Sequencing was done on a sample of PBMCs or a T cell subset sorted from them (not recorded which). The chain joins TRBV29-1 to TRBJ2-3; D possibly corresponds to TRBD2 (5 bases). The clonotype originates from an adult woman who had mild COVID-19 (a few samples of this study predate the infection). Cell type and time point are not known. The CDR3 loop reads CSVANLRADTQYF. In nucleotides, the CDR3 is TGCAGCGTCGCAAATCTGAGGGCAGATACGCAGTATTTT.